This TCR beta chain stems from a study of blood T cell repertoires in COVID-19. On the study more broadly: PBMCs, B-cell-depleted T cells, or T cells provided the cDNA or gDNA that made up the material.

In the authors' workflow: Amplification from reference gene primers served as the basis for estimated nucleated cell counts. Here immunoSEQ multiplex PCR was the method, and the copy in TCRdb shows in-frame clones only, minus some. V and J calls and clone size follow that table, whereas D and trimming were derived from the DNA. Here the sample spans 45,000 to 50,000 clones, 86% being singletons. The V gene's germline CDR1 is MGHRA and CDR2 YSYEKL. The length of the CDR3 is 16 residues. The ends were cut back, 6 bases at V and 4 bases at J, with 20 bases in the middle. The clonotype was recovered from a human donor in a cohort sampled during active COVID-19. The chain links TRBV4-1 to TRBJ2-3; a weak D match, TRBD2 (7 bases). Specimen: peripheral blood. The CDR3 nucleotides are TGCGCCAGCAGTTCCGGGGGCTCACGGGGGGCAGATACGCAGTATTTT. Translation: CASSSGGSRGADTQYF.